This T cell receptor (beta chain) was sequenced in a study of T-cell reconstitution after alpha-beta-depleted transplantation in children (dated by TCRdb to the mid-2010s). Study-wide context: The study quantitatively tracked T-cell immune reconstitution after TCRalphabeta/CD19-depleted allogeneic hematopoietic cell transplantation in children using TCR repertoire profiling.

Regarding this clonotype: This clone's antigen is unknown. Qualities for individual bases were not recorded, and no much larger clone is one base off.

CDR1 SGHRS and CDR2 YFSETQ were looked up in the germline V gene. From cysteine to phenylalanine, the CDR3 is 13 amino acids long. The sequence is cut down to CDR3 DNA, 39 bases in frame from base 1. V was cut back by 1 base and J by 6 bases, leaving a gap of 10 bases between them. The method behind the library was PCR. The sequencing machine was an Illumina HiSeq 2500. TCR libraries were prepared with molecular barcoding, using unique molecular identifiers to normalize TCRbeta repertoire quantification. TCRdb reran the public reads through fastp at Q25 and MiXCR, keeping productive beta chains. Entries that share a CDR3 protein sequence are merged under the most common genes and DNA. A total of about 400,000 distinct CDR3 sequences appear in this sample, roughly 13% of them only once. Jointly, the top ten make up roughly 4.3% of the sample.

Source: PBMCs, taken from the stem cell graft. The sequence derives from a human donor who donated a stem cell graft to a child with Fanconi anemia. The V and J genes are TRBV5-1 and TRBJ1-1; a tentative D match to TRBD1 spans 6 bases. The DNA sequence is TGCGCCAGCAGCTTGCAGGGGACCGCTGAAGCTTTCTTT. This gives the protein CASSLQGTAEAFF.